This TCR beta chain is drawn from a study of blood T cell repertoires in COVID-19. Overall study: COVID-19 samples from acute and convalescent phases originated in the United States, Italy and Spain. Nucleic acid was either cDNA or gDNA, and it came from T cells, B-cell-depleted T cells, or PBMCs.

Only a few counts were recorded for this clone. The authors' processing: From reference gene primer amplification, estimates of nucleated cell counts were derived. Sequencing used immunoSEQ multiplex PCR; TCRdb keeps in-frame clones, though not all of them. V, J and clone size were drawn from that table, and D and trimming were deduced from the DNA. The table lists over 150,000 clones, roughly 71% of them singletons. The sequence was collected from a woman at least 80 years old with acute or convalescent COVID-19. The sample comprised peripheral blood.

The CDR3 loop reads CASSPSLPETQYF. The DNA of the CDR3 is TGTGCCAGCAGCCCCTCCCTACCCGAGACCCAGTACTTC. The V and J genes are TRBV14 and TRBJ2-5; no clear D. The CDR3 consists of 13 residues. Deletions cut 4 bases from V and 5 bases from J, with 11 bases between. Germline-derived CDR1 and CDR2 are SGHDN and FVKESK.